This entry lists 24 T cell receptor beta chains sequenced from one sample in a study of blood T cell repertoires in COVID-19. Produced via immunoSEQ multiplex PCR; TCRdb's table is partial and in-frame only. The sample includes approximately 200,000 clones, 65% to 85% of them seen just once. The sample was peripheral blood. All receptors come from a woman aged 25-40 years with acute or convalescent COVID-19.

This clone was observed a single time. The genes are TRBV4-2 and TRBJ1-2; 9 bases map to TRBD1. This CDR3 region has 18 residues. J gave up 8 bases and V 0 bases, and 16 bases lay outside the gene matches. Germline-derived CDR1 and CDR2 are LGHNA and YNFKEQ. DNA for the CDR3: TGTGCCAGCAGCCAAGACGGGACCCTGGGACAGGGTGATTGGGGCTACACCTTC. This gives the protein CASSQDGTLGQGDWGYTF.

This rearrangement joins TRBV7-8 to TRBJ1-5; tentative D call: TRBD1 (5 bases). Germline-derived CDR1 and CDR2 are SGHVS and FQNEAQ. Trimming removed 1 base at V and 0 bases at J, with 10 bases between. The CDR3 contains 16 residues. DNA for the CDR3: TGTGCCAGCAGCTTAGTAGGGACTTATAGCAATCAGCCCCAGCATTTT. Encoded protein: CASSLVGTYSNQPQHF.

Here the CDR3 reads CASSSIAGGNNQPQHF. The CDR3 DNA follows: TGTGCCAGCAGCTCCATTGCAGGGGGCAACAATCAGCCCCAGCATTTT. J is TRBJ1-5 and V is TRBV5-5, with TRBD1 matching over 8 bases. The ends lost 3 bases at V and 3 bases at J; junction bases unmatched: 8. The CDR3 has 16 amino acids. Germline V CDR1 and CDR2: SGHKS, YYEKEE (reference sequence).

This CDR3 reads CASSQTSGGQDTQYF. CDR3 nucleotides: TGTGCCAGCAGCCAAACTAGCGGGGGACAAGATACGCAGTATTTT. V usage is TRBV28 and J usage is TRBJ2-3, with TRBD2 identical over 11 bases. Germline V gene data show CDR1 as MDHEN and CDR2 as SYDVKM. V lost 6 bases and J lost 5; bases outside the gene matches: 7. The CDR3 loop spans 15 amino acids.

CDR3 region: CASMATPYGYTF. The CDR3 DNA sequence: TGTGCCAGCATGGCGACACCCTATGGCTACACCTTC. This chain uses TRBV6-5 with TRBJ1-2; no clear D. The CDR3 is 12 residues long. Germline V gene data show CDR1 as MNHEY and CDR2 as SVGAGI. Trimming shortened V by 7 bases and J by 4 bases, and 10 bases separated the two germline ends.

The chain links TRBV6-5 to TRBJ2-2; 8 bases are a match to TRBD2. This CDR3 is 15 amino acids long. The V and J ends lost 6 bases and 5 bases, in that order; junction bases with no gene match: 8. Germline loops: CDR1 MNHEY, CDR2 SVGAGI. The CDR3, as DNA: TGTGCCAGCAGACAGACTAGCGTAAGGACCGGGGAGCTGTTTTTT. It is translated as CASRQTSVRTGELFF.

This rearrangement joins TRBV27 to TRBJ2-7, with 11 bases lining up with TRBD1. V was pared by 6 bases and J by 5 bases, with 9 bases of the junction left unmatched. Per germline, CDR1 MNHEY and CDR2 SMNVEV (reference sequence). This CDR3 is built from 15 residues. The CDR3, as DNA: TGTGCCAGCAGGGCGGGGACAGGGGGGGTCAACGAGCAGTACTTC. Its protein product is CASRAGTGGVNEQYF.

The chain has TRBV18 and TRBJ1-6; 9 nucleotides align to TRBD1. Germline V gene sequence: CDR1 KGHSH, CDR2 LQKENI. The trim removed 1 base at V and 10 bases at J, leaving 11 bases unmatched. The CDR3 sequence is 17 residues long. In DNA, the CDR3 is TGTGCCAGCTCACCACTTCCAGTGGGACAGGGACGCTCACCCCTCCACTTT. Translation gives CASSPLPVGQGRSPLHF.

This clone was seen a handful of times. The chain links TRBV6-5 to TRBJ1-3; D uncertain. V gave up 8 bases and J gave up 4 bases, with 12 bases separating them. Germline CDR1 reads MNHEY; CDR2 reads SVGAGI. CDR3 size: 13 residues. CDR3 nucleotides: TGTGCCAGCCGAGGAAGAGGAGGAAACACCATATATTTT. Protein sequence: CASRGRGGNTIYF.

V and J are TRBV12-3 or TRBV12-4 and TRBJ1-4; tentatively, D is TRBD1 (5 bases). The V and J ends lost 8 bases and 3 bases respectively, with 10 bases between them. The CDR3 sequence is 13 residues long. The CDR3 is CASRWGANEKLFF. The CDR3 bases are TGTGCCAGCCGGTGGGGGGCTAATGAAAAACTGTTTTTT.

The chain joins TRBV18 to TRBJ2-7; maybe TRBD1 (5 bases). Trimming stripped 2 bases from V and 4 bases from J, with 12 bases between. The CDR3 contains 14 residues. Germline V gene sequence: CDR1 KGHSH, CDR2 LQKENI. This CDR3 is CASSPRGKGYEQYF. Written as DNA, the CDR3 is TGTGCCAGCTCACCAAGGGGAAAGGGGTACGAGCAGTACTTC. Full variable domain (remainder filled in from reference TRBV18 and TRBJ2-7): NAGVMQNPRHLVRRRGQEARLRCSPMKGHSHVYWYRQLPEEGLKFMVYLQKENIIDESGMPKERFSAEFPKEGPSILRIQQVVRGDSAAYFCASSPRGKGYEQYFGPGTRLTVT.

J is TRBJ1-5 and V is TRBV7-2, with 8 bases aligning to TRBD1. Germline V gene data show CDR1 as SGHTA and CDR2 as FQGNSA. The V segment lost 5 bases and the J segment 3 bases; nucleotides outside the gene matches: 6. The CDR3 length is 15 residues. In DNA, the CDR3 is TGTGCCAGCAGCCTAATGACAGGGGCCAATCAGCCCCAGCATTTT. This translates into CASSLMTGANQPQHF. Using reference TRBV7-2 and TRBJ1-5 for the parts outside the CDR3, the full variable domain is GAGVSQSPSNKVTEKGKDVELRCDPISGHTALYWYRQSLGQGLEFLIYFQGNSAPDKSGLPSDRFSAERTGGSVSTLTIQRTQQEDSAVYLCASSLMTGANQPQHFGDGTRLSIL.

CDR3 region: CASSLVTVSTDTQYF. The CDR3 DNA sequence: TGTGCCAGCAGTTTAGTGACAGTCAGCACAGATACGCAGTATTTT. The chain employs TRBV28 and TRBJ2-3; possibly TRBD1 for D (5 bases). Germline CDR1 reads MDHEN; CDR2 reads SYDVKM. This CDR3 is 15 amino acids long. V was trimmed by 2 bases and J by 0 bases, leaving 9 bases between them.

The chain has TRBV28 and TRBJ2-7; 9 positions match TRBD1. This CDR3 region has 15 residues. Germline V CDR1 and CDR2: MDHEN, SYDVKM. V lost 0 bases and J lost 5; bases outside the gene matches: 5. As DNA, the CDR3 is TGTGCCAGCAGTTTATGGGGACAGGGTGCCCACGAGCAGTACTTC. Its translation is CASSLWGQGAHEQYF.

The rearrangement links TRBV28 to TRBJ2-1, with 9 bases matching TRBD1. Germline CDR1 is MDHEN and CDR2 is SYDVKM. This CDR3 contains 14 residues. Trimming removed 9 bases from V and 7 bases from J; junction bases left unmatched: 10. In DNA, the CDR3 is TGTGCCAGTTCCTTACAGGGGGCCTGGAATGAGCAGTTCTTC. Translating gives CASSLQGAWNEQFF.

Only one count was recorded for this clone. The rearrangement joins TRBV7-9 to TRBJ2-1, with TRBD1 as a possible D gene (5 bases). The germline V and J ends were trimmed by 5 bases and 0 bases, with 20 bases remaining between them. The germline gives CDR1 SEHNR, CDR2 FQNEAQ (reference sequence). CDR3 length: 18 residues. CDR3 bases: TGTGCCAGCAGCACCACCGCCGACAGTTCGAGCTCCTACAATGAGCAGTTCTTC. This translates into CASSTTADSSSSYNEQFF.

The chain has TRBV28 and TRBJ1-2; a weak D match, TRBD1 (6 bases). CDR3 length equals 19 residues. Germline CDR1 MDHEN, CDR2 SYDVKM. The ends were cut back, 3 bases at V and 0 bases at J, with 23 bases in the middle. The DNA of the CDR3 is TGTGCCAGCAGTTTGCCCGTCGCTTTTGGACAGTCCGCTAACTATGGCTACACCTTC. This gives the protein CASSLPVAFGQSANYGYTF.

This chain links TRBV5-1 with TRBJ1-2, with D unclear. The CDR3 runs to 14 residues. V shed 4 bases and J shed 7 bases, with 17 bases lying between them. Looked up from germline, CDR1 is SGHRS and CDR2 is YFSETQ. The CDR3 DNA reads as TGCGCCAGCAGCCCCTTAGGAGCTACTAGTGGCTACACCTTC. This translates into CASSPLGATSGYTF.

This chain connects TRBV29-1 to TRBJ2-7, with D maybe TRBD2 (5 bases). This CDR3 spans 10 amino acids. Germline V lookup: CDR1 SQVTM, CDR2 ANQGSEA. Trimming shortened V by 6 bases and J by 9 bases, and 12 bases separated the two germline ends. CDR3 sequence: CSVMGSRQYF. The CDR3 DNA sequence: TGCAGCGTGATGGGGAGTAGGCAGTACTTC.

This clone was seen only a few times. The chain links TRBV2 to TRBJ2-7; 10 bases match TRBD1. The CDR3 has 14 residues. Germline loops: CDR1 SNHLY, CDR2 FYNNEI. Trimming removed 7 bases from V and 0 bases from J; junction bases left unmatched: 3. The CDR3 spells CASTRDRGSYEQYF. For the CDR3, the DNA is TGTGCCAGCACCCGGGACAGGGGCTCCTACGAGCAGTACTTC.

The chain recombines TRBV10-3 with TRBJ1-1; TRBD1 matches at 7 bases. The length of the CDR3 is 13 residues. CDR1 is ENHRY, CDR2 SYGVKD, per germline. V was clipped by 5 bases and J by 5 bases; unmatched bases: 5. CDR3 sequence (DNA): TGTGCCATCAGTCACGAACAGGGGACTGAAGCTTTCTTT. Amino acids: CAISHEQGTEAFF.

The rearrangement links TRBV28 to TRBJ2-3; no clear D. CDR1 MDHEN and CDR2 SYDVKM come from the germline V gene. CDR3 length: 12 amino acids. Trimming cost V 5 bases and J 7 bases, with 10 bases left between them. The CDR3 is CASSDRVHTQYF. The CDR3, as DNA: TGTGCCAGCAGTGACCGGGTTCATACGCAGTATTTT.

A note on this clone: Other nucleotide sequences in the sample specify the same CDR3. The V and J genes are TRBV27 and TRBJ2-2, with 7 bases matching TRBD2. Germline CDR1 reads MNHEY; CDR2 reads SMNVEV (reference sequence). The CDR3 totals 13 residues. With 4 bases clipped from V and 5 bases from J, the junction kept 1 base outside the gene matches. The CDR3 DNA follows: TGTGCCAGCAGTTCGGGGGGTACCGGGGAGCTGTTTTTT. It yields the protein CASSSGGTGELFF.

A word on this clone: The sample contains more than one DNA sequence encoding this CDR3. This chain uses TRBV27 with TRBJ1-1, with no clear D. There are 13 residues in the CDR3. In germline, CDR1 is MNHEY, CDR2 SMNVEV (reference sequence). Between the trimmed V and J ends, which lost 3 bases and 2 bases, there was a span of 7 bases. CDR3 loop: CASSFSSNTEAFF. The CDR3 DNA is TGTGCCAGCAGTTTCTCTTCTAACACTGAAGCTTTCTTT.